The 14 T cell receptor beta chains in this list originate from one sample, sequenced in a study of memory CD8 T cells in hepatitis C reinfection. As for time point: peak reinfection, 3 to 8 weeks after reinfection detection. The sorted cells went straight to TCR sequencing with no prior in vitro expansion. This table comes from immunoSEQ multiplex PCR, and its TCRdb copy is limited to in-frame clones, with some not included. The data show 35,000 to 55,000 clones, with roughly 90% seen just once and approximately 1.2% held by the top ten. The sample comprised naive CD8+ T cells sorted from blood. The receptor source for this set is a man younger than 30 with hepatitis C virus infection.

The chain combines TRBV6-6 with TRBJ2-5; TRBD2 aligns across 7 bases. This CDR3 has 11 amino acids. The J segment lost 4 bases and the V segment lost 8 bases, leaving 1 base of the junction unmatched. The V gene's germline CDR1 is MNHNY and CDR2 SVGAGI (reference sequence). CDR3 loop: CASWEGETQYF. CDR3 sequence (DNA): TGTGCCAGCTGGGAGGGAGAGACCCAGTACTTC.

The chain couples TRBV10-3 to TRBJ2-4; no firm D call. V was pared by 6 bases and J by 1 base, with 13 bases between. In germline, CDR1 is ENHRY, CDR2 SYGVKD. The CDR3 contains 15 residues. CDR3 in DNA: TGTGCCATCAGCACAGATCCTAAGGCCAAAAACATTCAGTACTTC. Protein sequence: CAISTDPKAKNIQYF.

This clone was seen more than once but under ten times. The chain uses TRBV6-6 and TRBJ1-3; TRBD1 matches 9 bases. The J segment lost 2 bases and the V segment lost 4 bases, leaving 6 bases of the junction unmatched. This CDR3 has 16 residues. Per the germline V gene, CDR1 is MNHNY and CDR2 is SVGAGI (reference sequence). In DNA, the CDR3 is TGTGCCAGCAGTTTAACAGGGGGCGCGACTGGAAACACCATATATTTT. It is translated as CASSLTGGATGNTIYF.

This sequence joins TRBV9 and TRBJ2-1, with a tentative D call TRBD1 (5 bases). This CDR3 contains 14 residues. The germline V gene has CDR1 SGDLS and CDR2 YYNGEE. Between the trimmed V and J ends, which lost 3 bases and 3 bases, there was a span of 10 bases. The CDR3, as DNA: TGTGCCAGCAGCGAGGGGTTCGTCTACAATGAGCAGTTCTTC. Translating gives CASSEGFVYNEQFF.

This clone was seen only once. The gene calls are TRBV11-2 and TRBJ2-1; 9 bases are shared with TRBD2. This CDR3 has 17 amino acids. The ends lost 1 base at V and 6 bases at J; junction bases unmatched: 10. Germline loops: CDR1 SGHAT, CDR2 FQNNGV. The CDR3 DNA is TGTGCCAGCAGCTTAGCCCTTAGCGGGGGCATCTCCAATGAGCAGTTCTTC. Translation gives CASSLALSGGISNEQFF.

This clone was detected only once. The chain has TRBV7-9 and TRBJ1-3, with D maybe TRBD1 (6 bases). CDR3 size: 17 residues. The V and J ends lost 7 bases and 0 bases respectively, with 19 bases between them. CDR1 is SEHNR and CDR2 is FQNEAQ in the germline V gene (reference sequence). The CDR3 sequence is CASTPEGDAGSGNTIYF. In DNA, the CDR3 is TGTGCCAGCACCCCAGAGGGGGACGCCGGCTCTGGAAACACCATATATTTT.

This chain links TRBV15 with TRBJ2-1, with TRBD1 identical over 10 bases. The V gene's germline CDR1 is LNHNV and CDR2 YYDKDF (reference sequence). CDR3 length: 13 residues. Trimming cost V 3 bases and J 10 bases; bases outside gene matches: 3. This CDR3 is CATSRDRGREQFF. In nucleotides, the CDR3 is TGTGCCACCAGCAGGGACAGGGGGAGGGAGCAGTTCTTC.

The chain is built from TRBV6-5 and TRBJ1-1, with unresolved D. The CDR3 contains 14 residues. The V end was cut by 6 bases, the J end by 2 bases, with 13 bases between. Germline CDR1 and CDR2: MNHEY and SVGAGI. DNA of the CDR3: TGTGCCAGCAGCGTAAACGGACTTAACACTGAAGCTTTCTTT. This codes for CASSVNGLNTEAFF.

The rearrangement links TRBV11-2 to TRBJ2-5, with D tentatively TRBD2 (7 bases). V lost 4 bases to trimming and J lost 0 bases, with 15 bases between them. Germline V gives CDR1 SGHAT, CDR2 FQNNGV. The CDR3 is 16 residues long. The CDR3 DNA is TGTGCCAGCAGCTCCTCGATAGGGGGGGACCAAGAGACCCAGTACTTC. It encodes CASSSSIGGDQETQYF. Together with reference TRBV11-2 and TRBJ2-5, the CDR3 gives the full variable domain: EAGVAQSPRYKIIEKRQSVAFWCNPISGHATLYWYQQILGQGPKLLIQFQNNGVVDDSQLPKDRFSAERLKGVDSTLKIQPAKLEDSAVYLCASSSSIGGDQETQYFGPGTRLLVL.

The V gene is TRBV4-3, the J gene TRBJ2-4; TRBD1 is a possible D gene (5 bases). Germline V gene data show CDR1 as LGHNA and CDR2 as YSLEER. The CDR3 sequence is 16 residues long. Trimming shortened V by 1 base and J by 6 bases, and 16 bases separated the two germline ends. The CDR3 DNA follows: TGCGCCAGCAGCCAAGTGTATCAGGGCGAGGTAAACATTCAGTACTTC. It translates to CASSQVYQGEVNIQYF.

The gene calls are TRBV19 and TRBJ1-1; maybe TRBD1 (6 bases). This CDR3 region has 13 residues. Trimming shortened V by 7 bases and J by 5 bases, and 14 bases separated the two germline ends. CDR1 LNHDA and CDR2 SQIVND come from the germline V gene (reference sequence). The CDR3 sequence: CASISGGRTEAFF. CDR3 nucleotides: TGTGCCAGTATCTCCGGGGGGCGGACTGAAGCTTTCTTT.

V usage is TRBV9 and J usage is TRBJ1-3, with D tentatively TRBD1 (5 bases). CDR1 and CDR2 from the germline V gene are SGDLS and YYNGEE. Trimming left V 3 bases short and J 0 bases short, with 13 bases between. There are 16 residues in the CDR3. CDR3 nucleotide sequence: TGTGCCAGCAGCGCTTCGGGACTCATCTCTGGAAACACCATATATTTT. Its protein is CASSASGLISGNTIYF.

V gene TRBV18 combines with J gene TRBJ2-5, with a weak D call TRBD2 (6 bases). CDR3 length: 14 residues. Germline V CDR1 and CDR2: KGHSH, LQKENI. V gave up 3 bases and J gave up 3 bases, with 11 bases separating them. The CDR3 loop is CASSPPTREETQYF. For the CDR3, the DNA is TGTGCCAGCTCACCGCCGACTAGGGAAGAGACCCAGTACTTC.

V and J are TRBV7-9 and TRBJ2-7; weak D call: TRBD1 (5 bases). The CDR3 is 13 residues long. Germline loops: CDR1 SEHNR, CDR2 FQNEAQ (reference sequence). V lost 2 bases and J lost 1, with 6 bases in between. CDR3 sequence (DNA): TGTGCCAGCAGCTTACCAGGGTCCTACGAGCAGTACGTC. This encodes CASSLPGSYEQYV.